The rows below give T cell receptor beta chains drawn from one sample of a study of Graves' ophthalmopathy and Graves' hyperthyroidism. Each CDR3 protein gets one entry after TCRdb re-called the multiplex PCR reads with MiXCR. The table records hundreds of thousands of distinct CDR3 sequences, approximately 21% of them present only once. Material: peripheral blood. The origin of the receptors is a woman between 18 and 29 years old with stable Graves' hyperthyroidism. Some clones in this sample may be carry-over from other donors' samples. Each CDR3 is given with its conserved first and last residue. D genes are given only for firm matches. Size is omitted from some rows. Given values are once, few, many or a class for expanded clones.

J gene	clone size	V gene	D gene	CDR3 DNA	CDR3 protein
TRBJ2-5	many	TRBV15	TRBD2	TGTGCCACCAGCAGGGCCTTGGGACTAGAAGAGACCCAGTACTTC	CATSRALGLEETQYF
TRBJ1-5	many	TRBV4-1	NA	TGCGCCAGCAGCCAAGGGTTGGCCGCGGGGAGCAATCAGCCCCAGCATTTT	CASSQGLAAGSNQPQHF
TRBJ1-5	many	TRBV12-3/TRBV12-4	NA	TGTGCCAGCAGTTTGTTCGATAGCAATCAGCCCCAGCATTTT	CASSLFDSNQPQHF
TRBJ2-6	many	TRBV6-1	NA	TGTGCCAGCAGCCCACCGCCCGGGGCCAACGTCCTGACTTTC	CASSPPPGANVLTF
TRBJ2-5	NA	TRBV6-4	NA	TGTGCCAGCTTATTCGGGTGGGGACTCCGGGAGACCCAGTACTTC	CASLFGWGLRETQYF
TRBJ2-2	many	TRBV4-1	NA	TGCGCCAGCAGCCAAGGGGACTACAGGGGCCGCTCGGGCGGGGAGCTGTTTTTT	CASSQGDYRGRSGGELFF
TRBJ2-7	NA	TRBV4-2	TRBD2	TGTGCCAGCAGCCGAGAAGAGCGGGAGGGCCCTTTTGAGCAGTACTTC	CASSREEREGPFEQYF
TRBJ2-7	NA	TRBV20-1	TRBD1	TGCAGTGCTACTAGGGACAGGACGGACGAGCAGTACTTC	CSATRDRTDEQYF
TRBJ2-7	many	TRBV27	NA	TGTGCCAGCAGTTTACAGGACTCCTACGAGCAGTACTTC	CASSLQDSYEQYF
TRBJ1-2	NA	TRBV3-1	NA	TGTGCCAGCAGCCAAGGGCAGGGTCACTATGGCTACACCTTC	CASSQGQGHYGYTF
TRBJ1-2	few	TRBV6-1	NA	TGTGCCAGCAGTCCATTCCAGGACAGTTCCTATGGCTACACCTTC	CASSPFQDSSYGYTF
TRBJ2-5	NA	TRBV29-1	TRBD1	TGCAGCGTTGACCCCGACAGGGGTGAGACCCAGTACTTC	CSVDPDRGETQYF
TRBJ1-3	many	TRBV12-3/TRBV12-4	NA	TGTGCCAGCAGTTTGGAAAACTCTGGAAACACCATATATTTT	CASSLENSGNTIYF
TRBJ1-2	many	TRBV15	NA	TGTGCCACCAGCAGTCCAGACCGAGAAGCTAACTATGGCTACACCTTC	CATSSPDREANYGYTF
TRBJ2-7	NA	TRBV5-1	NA	TGCGCCAGCAGCTTACGGGGAGAGGCGGACGAGCAGTACTTC	CASSLRGEADEQYF
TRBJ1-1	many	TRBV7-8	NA	TGTGCCAGCAGCTTACTTATTGCCTTTGAAGCTTTCTTT	CASSLLIAFEAFF
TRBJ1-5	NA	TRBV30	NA	TGTGCCTGGAGTGTATCGACTCTCGACCGGGGGCCCCAGCATTTT	CAWSVSTLDRGPQHF
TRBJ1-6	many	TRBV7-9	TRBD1	TGTGCCAGCAGAATGGACAGGGGAGGTTCACCCCTCCACTTT	CASRMDRGGSPLHF
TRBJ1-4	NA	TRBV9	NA	TGTGCCAGCAGCGTAGTGGGTCGCACTAATGAAAAACTGTTTTTT	CASSVVGRTNEKLFF
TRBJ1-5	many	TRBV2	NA	TGTGCCAGCGGGGACACTCAGCCCCAGCATTTT	CASGDTQPQHF
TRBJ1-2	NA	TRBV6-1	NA	TGTGCCAGCAGAACGGAGCCGATCTATGGCTACACCTTC	CASRTEPIYGYTF
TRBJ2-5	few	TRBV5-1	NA	TGCGCCAGCAGCTTGGAGGTTTGGGAGACCCAGTACTTC	CASSLEVWETQYF
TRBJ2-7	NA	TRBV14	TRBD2	TGTGCCAGCAGCCAAACGACTAGCATAACCTGGGAGCAGTACTTC	CASSQTTSITWEQYF